Listed below are T cell receptor beta chains from one sample, sequenced in a study of blood T cells in healthy people across ages. TCRdb recomputed calls from the 5' RACE reads with MiXCR, one row per CDR3 protein. The sample has 720,000 or so distinct CDR3 sequences, less than 45% seen once; the top ten hold about 30%. Sequencing input: blood. All receptors come from a man older than 75 in good health. The CDR3 runs from the conserved cysteine through the conserved F or W. The D gene is left open where the match is weak. A row's size may be missing; if present it is once, few, many or a size class.

J | D | size | V | DNA | CDR3
TRBJ2-3 | . | . | TRBV20-1 | TGCAGTGCTAGAGCGTGGTTTAGTTCAGATACGCAGTATTTT | CSARAWFSSDTQYF
TRBJ2-5 | . | . | TRBV20-1 | TGCAGTGCTGGGATTAGCGGCCAAGAGACCCAGTACTTC | CSAGISGQETQYF
TRBJ2-5 | . | . | TRBV3-1 | TGTGCCAGCAGCACAGGTGGCCAAGAGACCCAGTACTTC | CASSTGGQETQYF
TRBJ2-5 | TRBD2 | . | TRBV7-3 | TGTGCCAGCAGCGCGGGGGGGCCGGAGACCCAGTACTTC | CASSAGGPETQYF
TRBJ2-7 | TRBD1 | many | TRBV29-1 | TGCAGCGTTGAGTTGGGACAGGGTAAACTCTACGAGCAGTACTTC | CSVELGQGKLYEQYF
TRBJ2-6 | TRBD1 | few | TRBV6-2/TRBV6-3 | TGTGCCAGCACCGGAAGGGACAGGGAAAGCTCTGGGGCCAACGTCCTGACTTTC | CASTGRDRESSGANVLTF
TRBJ2-3 | TRBD1 | few | TRBV28 | TGTGCCACACAGGGGGGCACAGATACGCAGTATTTT | CATQGGTDTQYF
TRBJ2-7 | . | . | TRBV6-2/TRBV6-3 | TGTGCCAGCAGTAACCCCCTGTACGAGCAGTACTTC | CASSNPLYEQYF
TRBJ1-4 | TRBD1 | . | TRBV2 | TGTGCCAGCAGTGCCAGGACAGGGATTAATGAAAAACTGTTTTTT | CASSARTGINEKLFF
TRBJ1-1 | . | . | TRBV28 | TGTGCCAGCAGTTTCTACGGGACATCCGGGGGGAACACTGAAGCTTTCTTT | CASSFYGTSGGNTEAFF
TRBJ2-1 | . | . | TRBV30 | TGTGCCTGGAGAGACTCTAGATACGGTGAGCAGTTCTTC | CAWRDSRYGEQFF
TRBJ2-7 | . | few | TRBV7-9 | TGTGCCAGCAGTTGGGTCGGGGGCGCCTACAATGAGCAGTACTTC | CASSWVGGAYNEQYF
TRBJ1-2 | TRBD1 | once | TRBV6-1 | TGTGCCAGCAAAGGGGAACCGCCGGGACAGGGGGTTAACTATGGCTACACCTTC | CASKGEPPGQGVNYGYTF
TRBJ2-6 | . | once | TRBV10-3 | TGTGCCATCAGTGAAGCCGATAGCTCTGGGGCCAACGTCCTGACTTTC | CAISEADSSGANVLTF
TRBJ2-4 | TRBD1 | . | TRBV15 | TGTGCCACCAGCAGAGACCTGGACAGGACGAACATTCAGTACTTC | CATSRDLDRTNIQYF
TRBJ2-5 | TRBD1 | . | TRBV20-1 | TGCAGTCCCGTGAAGGGGGCCGAAGAGACCCAGTACTTC | CSPVKGAEETQYF
TRBJ2-1 | TRBD2 | . | TRBV5-1 | TGCGCCAGCGGGATAGCGGGGGCCCACGGGGGTGAGCAGTTCTTC | CASGIAGAHGGEQFF
TRBJ2-5 | . | many | TRBV29-1 | TGCAGCGTAATGGTGGGGGAGACCCAGTACTTC | CSVMVGETQYF
TRBJ1-4 | . | once | TRBV28 | TGTACCAGCGGTGGTGGCGGTGAAAAACTGTTTTTT | CTSGGGGEKLFF
TRBJ2-2 | . | . | TRBV3-1 | TGTGCCAGCAGCCTCCCTTTGGGAACCGGGGAGCTGTTTTTT | CASSLPLGTGELFF
TRBJ2-7 | . | . | TRBV7-3 | TGTGCCAGCAGCTTATCCACGACAGTGAGCTCCTACAATGAGCAGTACTTC | CASSLSTTVSSYNEQYF
TRBJ2-3 | . | few | TRBV7-7 | TGTGCTAGCAGCTTAACGGCTAGCCGCGCAGATACGCAGTATTTT | CASSLTASRADTQYF
TRBJ2-7 | . | many | TRBV29-1 | TGCAGCGTTGGTAGGGCCTCCTACGAGCAGTACTTC | CSVGRASYEQYF
TRBJ2-7 | . | . | TRBV9 | TGTGCCAGCAGCGCGGGACCACGCTCCTACGAGCAGTACTTC | CASSAGPRSYEQYF
TRBJ2-6 | TRBD1 | . | TRBV27 | TGTGCCAGCAGTTTATTAAGGGGGCCCATTTCTGGGGCCAACGTCCTGACTTTC | CASSLLRGPISGANVLTF
TRBJ2-1 | . | few | TRBV20-1 | TGCAGTGCTAGTCGGGTTCTCAATGAGCAGTTCTTC | CSASRVLNEQFF
TRBJ2-7 | TRBD2 | . | TRBV20-1 | TGCAGTGCTAAACTAGCGGGAGGGCCGTACGAGCAGTACTTC | CSAKLAGGPYEQYF
TRBJ2-5 | TRBD2 | . | TRBV15 | TGTGCCACCAGCAGAGATCTCGTATTAGCGGGAGGAGGTCAAGAGACCCAGTACTTC | CATSRDLVLAGGGQETQYF
TRBJ2-4 | . | few | TRBV9 | TGTGCCAGCAGCGTATCAGGGTTAGCCAAAAACATTCAGTACTTC | CASSVSGLAKNIQYF
TRBJ2-7 | TRBD1 | many | TRBV6-2/TRBV6-3 | TGTGCCAGCAGTCCGGGACAGGGGGCCTCCTACGAGCAGTACTTC | CASSPGQGASYEQYF
TRBJ2-6 | TRBD1 | few | TRBV9 | TGTGCCAGCAGCCCCCGGGACAGGATTACCTCTGGGGCCAACGTCCTGACTTTC | CASSPRDRITSGANVLTF
TRBJ2-5 | TRBD2 | few | TRBV7-2 | TGTGCCAGCAGCCCCCGTTCGGCGTCGGGAGGGCCTCGGGAGACCCAGTACTTC | CASSPRSASGGPRETQYF
TRBJ2-7 | . | . | TRBV6-2/TRBV6-3 | TGTGCCAGCAGTTATTGGGGCGAGCAGTACTTC | CASSYWGEQYF
TRBJ1-5 | TRBD1 | . | TRBV7-9 | TGTGCCAGCAGCCCTACAGGGGTTCAGCCCCAGCATTTT | CASSPTGVQPQHF
TRBJ2-1 | TRBD2 | few | TRBV3-1 | TGTGCCAGCAGCCATGAACTAGCGGGGTACAATGAGCAGTTCTTC | CASSHELAGYNEQFF
TRBJ1-5 | . | few | TRBV6-2/TRBV6-3 | TGTGCCAGCAGTTACTCATCCACTGGGATTAGCAATCAGCCCCAGCATTTT | CASSYSSTGISNQPQHF
TRBJ2-3 | . | . | TRBV6-2/TRBV6-3 | TGTGCCAGCAGCAGGGGCTCCGGGACACGCACAGATACGCAGTATTTT | CASSRGSGTRTDTQYF
TRBJ2-7 | TRBD2 | . | TRBV6-2/TRBV6-3 | TGTGCCAGCAGTTTCGGACTAGCGCGCAACAATGAGCAGTACTTC | CASSFGLARNNEQYF
TRBJ2-1 | TRBD1 | . | TRBV7-2 | TGTGCCAGCAGCCGGTCCGGGACAGACCCTACGGAGCAGTTCTTC | CASSRSGTDPTEQFF